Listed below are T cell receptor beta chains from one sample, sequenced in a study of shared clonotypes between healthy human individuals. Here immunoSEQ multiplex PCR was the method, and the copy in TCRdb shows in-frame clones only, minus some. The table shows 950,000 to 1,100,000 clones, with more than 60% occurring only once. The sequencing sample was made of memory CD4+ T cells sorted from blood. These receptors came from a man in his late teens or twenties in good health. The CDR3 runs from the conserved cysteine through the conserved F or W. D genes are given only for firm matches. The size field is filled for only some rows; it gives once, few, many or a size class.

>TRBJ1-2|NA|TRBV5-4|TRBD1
CASSYMTGGYGYTF
TGTGCCAGCAGCTATATGACAGGGGGCTATGGCTACACCTTC
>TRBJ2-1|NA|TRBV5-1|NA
CASSLPTGTTYNEQFF
TGCGCCAGCAGCTTGCCGACAGGGACTACCTACAATGAGCAGTTCTTC
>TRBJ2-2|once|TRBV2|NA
CASMEGYTGELFF
TGTGCCAGCATGGAGGGTTACACCGGGGAGCTGTTTTTT
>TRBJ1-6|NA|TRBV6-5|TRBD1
CASTQGGYSPLHF
TGTGCCAGCACTCAGGGGGGTTATTCACCCCTCCACTTT
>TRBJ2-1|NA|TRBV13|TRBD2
CASSTGTSGPYNEQFF
TGTGCCAGCAGCACCGGGACTAGCGGACCCTACAATGAGCAGTTCTTC
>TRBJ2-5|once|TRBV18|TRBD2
CASSPPRTSPRETQYF
TGTGCCAGCTCACCACCTAGGACTAGCCCCCGAGAGACCCAGTACTTC
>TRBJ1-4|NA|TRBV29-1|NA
CSVVQGGTNEKLFF
TGCAGCGTTGTACAGGGAGGAACTAATGAAAAACTGTTTTTT
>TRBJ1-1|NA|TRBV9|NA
CASSVQGGGTEAFF
TGTGCCAGCAGCGTTCAGGGTGGTGGCACTGAAGCTTTCTTT
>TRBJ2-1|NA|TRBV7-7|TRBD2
CASSPGLAGWMDEQFF
TGTGCTAGCAGCCCGGGACTAGCGGGATGGATGGATGAGCAGTTCTTC
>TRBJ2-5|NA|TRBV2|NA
CASSTRISETQYF
TGTGCCAGCAGTACCCGGATCTCGGAGACCCAGTACTTC
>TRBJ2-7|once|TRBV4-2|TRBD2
CASSQDLILPLAGAEQYF
TGTGCCAGCAGCCAAGATTTAATCCTGCCCCTAGCGGGAGCTGAGCAGTACTTC
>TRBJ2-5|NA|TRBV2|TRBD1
CASTLRAAGGTETQYF
TGTGCCAGTACACTACGTGCCGCAGGGGGCACGGAGACCCAGTACTTC